This T cell receptor beta chain was recorded in a study of cytomegalovirus exposure and HLA in healthy donors. Study-level points and caveats: A missense DCLRE1C variant was associated with V- and J-gene trimming of TCR beta chains in a later analysis, and an independent cohort replicated the association. Follow-up analysis seemed to connect common viral pathogens with several of the most significant clusters identified.

PCR was performed using 60 Vbeta and 13 Jbeta primers. Libraries were prepared by immunoSEQ multiplex PCR; TCRdb keeps only in-frame clonotypes and omits some of them. The sample comprises some 170,000 clones, approximately 80% of which are singletons, and 2% to 2.5% rests with the top ten. The sample holds one count of this clone. Its antigen remains unidentified. Trimming at V came to 4 bases and at J to 6 bases, leaving 11 bases not matched to a gene. The germline CDR1 and CDR2 sequences are SGHNT and YYREEE (reference sequence). The CDR3 extends over 16 amino acids. The J gene is TRBJ1-5, the V gene TRBV5-4; TRBD1 matches at 9 bases. Specimen: PBMCs. The TCR originated in a woman aged 25-40 years in good health and CMV-seronegative. The CDR3, as DNA: TGTGCCAGCAGCCTCAGGGACGGGACAGGGTTTCAGCCCCAGCATTTT. This gives the protein CASSLRDGTGFQPQHF.